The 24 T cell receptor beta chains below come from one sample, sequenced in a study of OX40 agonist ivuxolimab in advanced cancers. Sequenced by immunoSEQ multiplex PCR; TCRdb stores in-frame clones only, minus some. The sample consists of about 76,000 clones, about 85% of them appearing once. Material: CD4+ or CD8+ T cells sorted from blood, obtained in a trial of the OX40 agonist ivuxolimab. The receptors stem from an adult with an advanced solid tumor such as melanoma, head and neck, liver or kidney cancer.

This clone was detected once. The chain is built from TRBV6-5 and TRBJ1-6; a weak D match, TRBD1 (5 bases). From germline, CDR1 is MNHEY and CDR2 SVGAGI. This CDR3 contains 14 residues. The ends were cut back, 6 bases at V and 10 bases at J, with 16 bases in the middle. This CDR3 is CASRRRELKSPLHF. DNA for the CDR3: TGTGCCAGCAGACGCAGGGAACTTAAGTCACCCCTCCACTTT.

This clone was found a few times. The CDR3 is CATSTASYNEQFF. The DNA for the CDR3 is TGCGCCACCTCCACAGCCTCCTACAATGAGCAGTTCTTC. This chain uses TRBV5-1 with TRBJ2-1, with no clear D. Germline CDR1 SGHRS, CDR2 YFSETQ. The CDR3 is made up of 13 amino acids. The ends were cut back, 9 bases at V and 0 bases at J, with 10 bases in the middle.

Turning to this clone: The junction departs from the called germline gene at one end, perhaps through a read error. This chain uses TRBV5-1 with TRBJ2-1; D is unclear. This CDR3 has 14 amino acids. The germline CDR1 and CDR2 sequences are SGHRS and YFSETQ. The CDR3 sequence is CASSFLAPGNGQFF. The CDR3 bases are TGCGCCAGCAGCTTTCTGGCCCCAGGCAATGGGCAGTTCTTC.

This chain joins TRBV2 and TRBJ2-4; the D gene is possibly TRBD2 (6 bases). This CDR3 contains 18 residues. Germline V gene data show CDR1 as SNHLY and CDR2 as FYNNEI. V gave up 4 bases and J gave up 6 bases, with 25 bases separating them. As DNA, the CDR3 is TGTGCCAGCAGTGGGTATTCGGGGGAAACACGGGCCCGAAACATTCAGTACTTC. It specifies CASSGYSGETRARNIQYF.

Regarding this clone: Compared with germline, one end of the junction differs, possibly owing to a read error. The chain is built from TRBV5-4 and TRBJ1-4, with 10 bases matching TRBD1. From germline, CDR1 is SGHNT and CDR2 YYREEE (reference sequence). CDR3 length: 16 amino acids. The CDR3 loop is CASSQDRGRSNEKLFF. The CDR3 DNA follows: TGCGCCAGCAGCCAAGACAGGGGGCGATCTAATGAAAAACTGTTTTTT.

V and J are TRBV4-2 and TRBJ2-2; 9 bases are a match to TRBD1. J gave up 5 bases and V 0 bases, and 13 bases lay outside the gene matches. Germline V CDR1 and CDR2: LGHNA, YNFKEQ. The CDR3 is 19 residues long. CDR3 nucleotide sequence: TGTGCCAGCAGCCAAGAGGGTCCTACTCGACAGGGGGGGACCGGGGAGCTGTTTTTT. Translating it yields CASSQEGPTRQGGTGELFF.

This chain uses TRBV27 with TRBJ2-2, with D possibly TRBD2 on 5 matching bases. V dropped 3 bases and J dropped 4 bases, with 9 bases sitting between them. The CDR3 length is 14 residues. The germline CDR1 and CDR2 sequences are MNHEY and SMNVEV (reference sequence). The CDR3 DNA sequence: TGTGCCAGCAGTTTTCTCGGGATCACCGGGGAGCTGTTTTTT. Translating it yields CASSFLGITGELFF.

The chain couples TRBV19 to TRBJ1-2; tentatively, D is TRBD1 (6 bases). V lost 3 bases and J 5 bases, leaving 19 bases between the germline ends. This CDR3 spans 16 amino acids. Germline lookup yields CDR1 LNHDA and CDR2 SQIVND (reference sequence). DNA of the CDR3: TGTGCCAGTAGTATCCGGGACACGGGGGGAGAATATGGCTACACCTTC. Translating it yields CASSIRDTGGEYGYTF.

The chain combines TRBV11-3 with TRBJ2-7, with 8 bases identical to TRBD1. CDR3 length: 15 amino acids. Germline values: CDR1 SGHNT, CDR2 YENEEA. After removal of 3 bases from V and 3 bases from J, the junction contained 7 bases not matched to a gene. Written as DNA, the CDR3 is TGTGCCAGCAGCTTGGACCGGGACAGGATCTACGAGCAGTACTTC. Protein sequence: CASSLDRDRIYEQYF.

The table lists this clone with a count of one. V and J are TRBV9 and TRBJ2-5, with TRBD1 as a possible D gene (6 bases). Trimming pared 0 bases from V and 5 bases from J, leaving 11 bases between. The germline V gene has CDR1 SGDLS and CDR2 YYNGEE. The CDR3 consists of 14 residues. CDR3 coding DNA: TGTGCCAGCAGCGTAGAGGACAGAGGGGAGACCCAGTACTTC. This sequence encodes CASSVEDRGETQYF. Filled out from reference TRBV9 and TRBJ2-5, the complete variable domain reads DSGVTQTPKHLITATGQRVTLRCSPRSGDLSVYWYQQSLDQGLQFLIQYYNGEERAKGNILERFSAQQFPDLHSELNLSSLELGDSALYFCASSVEDRGETQYFGPGTRLLVL.

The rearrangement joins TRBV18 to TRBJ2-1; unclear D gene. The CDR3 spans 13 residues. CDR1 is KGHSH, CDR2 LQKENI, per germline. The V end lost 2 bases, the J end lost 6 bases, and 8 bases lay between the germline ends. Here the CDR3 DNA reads TGTGCCAGCTCACCAGATCAGCGCAATGAGCAGTTCTTC. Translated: CASSPDQRNEQFF.

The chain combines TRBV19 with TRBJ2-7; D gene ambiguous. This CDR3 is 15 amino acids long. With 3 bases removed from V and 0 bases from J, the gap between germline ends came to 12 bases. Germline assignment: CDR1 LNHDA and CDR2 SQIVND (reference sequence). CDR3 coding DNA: TGTGCCAGTAGTATGGTCTTAAGTAGCTCCTACGAGCAGTACTTC. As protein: CASSMVLSSSYEQYF.

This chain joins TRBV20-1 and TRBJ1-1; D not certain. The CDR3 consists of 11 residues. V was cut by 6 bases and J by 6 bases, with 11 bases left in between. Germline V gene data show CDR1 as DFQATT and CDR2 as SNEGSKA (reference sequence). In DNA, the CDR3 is TGCAGTGCCCTAAGTAGACCTGAAGCTTTCTTT. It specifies CSALSRPEAFF.

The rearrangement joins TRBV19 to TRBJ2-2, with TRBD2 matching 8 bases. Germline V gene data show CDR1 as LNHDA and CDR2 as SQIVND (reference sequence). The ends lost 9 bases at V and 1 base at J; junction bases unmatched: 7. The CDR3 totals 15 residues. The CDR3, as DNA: TGTGCCAGCACGTTAAGCGGGGGGAACACCGGGGAGCTGTTTTTT. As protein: CASTLSGGNTGELFF. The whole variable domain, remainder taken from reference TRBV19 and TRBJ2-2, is DGGITQSPKYLFRKEGQNVTLSCEQNLNHDAMYWYRQDPGQGLRLIYYSQIVNDFQKGDIAEGYSVSREKKESFPLTVTSAQKNPTAFYLCASTLSGGNTGELFFGEGSRLTVL.

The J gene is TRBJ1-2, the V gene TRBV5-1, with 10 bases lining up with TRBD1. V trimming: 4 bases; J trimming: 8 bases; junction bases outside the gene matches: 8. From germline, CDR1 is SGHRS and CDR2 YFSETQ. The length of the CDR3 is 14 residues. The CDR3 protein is CASSAIDRGRGYTF. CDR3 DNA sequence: TGCGCCAGCAGCGCTATTGACAGGGGGCGCGGCTACACCTTC.

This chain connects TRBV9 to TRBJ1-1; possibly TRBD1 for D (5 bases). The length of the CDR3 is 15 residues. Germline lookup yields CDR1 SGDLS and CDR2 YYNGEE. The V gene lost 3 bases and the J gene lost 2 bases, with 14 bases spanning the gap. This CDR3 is CASSEGTRLNTEAFF. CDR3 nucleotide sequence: TGTGCCAGCAGCGAGGGGACTCGATTAAACACTGAAGCTTTCTTT.

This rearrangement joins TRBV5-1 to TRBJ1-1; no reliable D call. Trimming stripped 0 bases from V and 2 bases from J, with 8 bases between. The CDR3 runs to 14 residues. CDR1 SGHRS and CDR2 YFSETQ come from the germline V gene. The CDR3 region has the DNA TGCGCCAGCAGCTTGGGGGCCGTTAACACTGAAGCTTTCTTT. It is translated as CASSLGAVNTEAFF.

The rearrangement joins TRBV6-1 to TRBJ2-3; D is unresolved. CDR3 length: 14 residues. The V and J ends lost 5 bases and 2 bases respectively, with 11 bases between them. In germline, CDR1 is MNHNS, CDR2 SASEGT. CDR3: CASSIQKSTDTQYF. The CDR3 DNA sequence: TGTGCCAGCAGTATTCAGAAGTCCACAGATACGCAGTATTTT.

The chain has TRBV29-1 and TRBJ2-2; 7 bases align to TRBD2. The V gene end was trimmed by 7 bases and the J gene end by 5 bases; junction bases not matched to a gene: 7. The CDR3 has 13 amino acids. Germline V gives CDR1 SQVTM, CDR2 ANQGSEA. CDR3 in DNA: TGCAGCGGCGGCGGGAGCGGTACCGGGGAGCTGTTTTTT. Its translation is CSGGGSGTGELFF.

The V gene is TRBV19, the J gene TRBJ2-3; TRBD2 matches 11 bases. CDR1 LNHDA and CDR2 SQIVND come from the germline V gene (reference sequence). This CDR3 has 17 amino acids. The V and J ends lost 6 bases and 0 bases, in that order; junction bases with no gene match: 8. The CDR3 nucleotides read TGTGCCAGTAGAACTAGCGGGGGTTTCCCTAGCACAGATACGCAGTATTTT. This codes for CASRTSGGFPSTDTQYF.

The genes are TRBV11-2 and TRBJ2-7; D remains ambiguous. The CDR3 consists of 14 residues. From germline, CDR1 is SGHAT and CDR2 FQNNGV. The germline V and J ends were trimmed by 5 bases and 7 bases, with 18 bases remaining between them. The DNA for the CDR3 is TGTGCCAGCAGCCGATATACGGCCTGGGGAGAGCAGTACTTC. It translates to CASSRYTAWGEQYF.

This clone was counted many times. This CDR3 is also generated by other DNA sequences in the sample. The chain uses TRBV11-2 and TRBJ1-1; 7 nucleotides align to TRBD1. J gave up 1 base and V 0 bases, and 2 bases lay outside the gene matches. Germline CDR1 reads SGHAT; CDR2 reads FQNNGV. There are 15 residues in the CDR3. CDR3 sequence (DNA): TGTGCCAGCAGCTTAGAACCAGGGGGGAACACTGAAGCTTTCTTT. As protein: CASSLEPGGNTEAFF. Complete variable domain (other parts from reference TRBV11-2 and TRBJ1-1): EAGVAQSPRYKIIEKRQSVAFWCNPISGHATLYWYQQILGQGPKLLIQFQNNGVVDDSQLPKDRFSAERLKGVDSTLKIQPAKLEDSAVYLCASSLEPGGNTEAFFGQGTRLTVV.

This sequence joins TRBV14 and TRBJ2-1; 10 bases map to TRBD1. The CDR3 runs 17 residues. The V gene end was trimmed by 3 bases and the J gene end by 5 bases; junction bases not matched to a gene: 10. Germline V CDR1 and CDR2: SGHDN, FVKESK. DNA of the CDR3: TGTGCCAGCAGCCAGTATCTAGGACAGGGGGGTCACAATGAGCAGTTCTTC. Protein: CASSQYLGQGGHNEQFF.

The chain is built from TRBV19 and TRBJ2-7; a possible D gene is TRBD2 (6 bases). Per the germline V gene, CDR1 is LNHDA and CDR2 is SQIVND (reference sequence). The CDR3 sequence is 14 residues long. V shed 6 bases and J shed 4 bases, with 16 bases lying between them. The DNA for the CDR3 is TGTGCCAGTAGGAGGACGGGGGAAGGTTACGAGCAGTACTTC. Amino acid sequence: CASRRTGEGYEQYF.